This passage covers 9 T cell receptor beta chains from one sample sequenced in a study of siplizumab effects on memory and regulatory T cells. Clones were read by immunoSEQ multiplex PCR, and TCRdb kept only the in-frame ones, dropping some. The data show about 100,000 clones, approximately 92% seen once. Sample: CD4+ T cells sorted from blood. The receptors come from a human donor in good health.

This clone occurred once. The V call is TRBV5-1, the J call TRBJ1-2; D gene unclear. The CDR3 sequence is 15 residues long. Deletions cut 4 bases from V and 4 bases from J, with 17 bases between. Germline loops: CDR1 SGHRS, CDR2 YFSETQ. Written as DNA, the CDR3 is TGCGCCAGCAGCCCCGTAGGGATTTTAGGCTATGGCTACACCTTC. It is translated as CASSPVGILGYGYTF.

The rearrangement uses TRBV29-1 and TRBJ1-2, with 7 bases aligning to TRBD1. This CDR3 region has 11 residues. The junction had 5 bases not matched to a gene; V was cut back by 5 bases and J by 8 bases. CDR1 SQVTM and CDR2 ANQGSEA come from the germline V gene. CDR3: CSVTGDWGYTF. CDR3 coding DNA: TGCAGCGTTACAGGGGATTGGGGCTACACCTTC.

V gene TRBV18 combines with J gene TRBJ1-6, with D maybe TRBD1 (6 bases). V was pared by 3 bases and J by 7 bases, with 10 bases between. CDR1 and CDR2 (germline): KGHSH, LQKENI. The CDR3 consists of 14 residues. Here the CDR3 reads CASSPGQGNSPLHF. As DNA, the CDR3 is TGTGCCAGCTCACCTGGGCAGGGGAATTCACCCCTCCACTTT.

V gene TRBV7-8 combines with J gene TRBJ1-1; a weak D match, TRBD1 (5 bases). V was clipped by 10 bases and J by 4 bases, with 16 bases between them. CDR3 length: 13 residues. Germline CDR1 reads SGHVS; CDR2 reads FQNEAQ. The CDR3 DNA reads TGTGCCACATACCTGACAGTGACCACTGAAGCTTTCTTT. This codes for CATYLTVTTEAFF.

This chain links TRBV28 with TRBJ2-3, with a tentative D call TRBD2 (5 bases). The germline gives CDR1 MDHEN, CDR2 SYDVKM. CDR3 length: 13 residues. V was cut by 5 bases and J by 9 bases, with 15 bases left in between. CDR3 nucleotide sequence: TGTGCCAGCAGTAGAGAGGACTTAAGAACGCAGTATTTT. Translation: CASSREDLRTQYF.

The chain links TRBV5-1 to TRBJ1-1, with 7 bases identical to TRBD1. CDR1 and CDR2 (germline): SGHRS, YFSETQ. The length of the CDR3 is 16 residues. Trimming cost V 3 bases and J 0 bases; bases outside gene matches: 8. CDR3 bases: TGCGCCAGCAGCTCGGGACAGATCAATCTGAACACTGAAGCTTTCTTT. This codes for CASSSGQINLNTEAFF.

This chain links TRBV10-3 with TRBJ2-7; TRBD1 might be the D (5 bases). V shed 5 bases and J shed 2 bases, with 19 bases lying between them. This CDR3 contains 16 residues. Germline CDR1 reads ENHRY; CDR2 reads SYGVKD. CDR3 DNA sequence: TGTGCCATCAGTCAGACCACAGGTGCACTTACCTACGAGCAGTACTTC. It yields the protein CAISQTTGALTYEQYF.

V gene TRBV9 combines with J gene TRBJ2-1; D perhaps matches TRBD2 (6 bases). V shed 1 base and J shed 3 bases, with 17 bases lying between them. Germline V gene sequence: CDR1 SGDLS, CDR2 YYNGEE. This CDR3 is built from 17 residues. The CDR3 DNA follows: TGTGCCAGCAGCGTACGGCGGACGGGACTTGTCTACAATGAGCAGTTCTTC. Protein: CASSVRRTGLVYNEQFF. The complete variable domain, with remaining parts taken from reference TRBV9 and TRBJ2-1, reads DSGVTQTPKHLITATGQRVTLRCSPRSGDLSVYWYQQSLDQGLQFLIQYYNGEERAKGNILERFSAQQFPDLHSELNLSSLELGDSALYFCASSVRRTGLVYNEQFFGPGTRLTVL.

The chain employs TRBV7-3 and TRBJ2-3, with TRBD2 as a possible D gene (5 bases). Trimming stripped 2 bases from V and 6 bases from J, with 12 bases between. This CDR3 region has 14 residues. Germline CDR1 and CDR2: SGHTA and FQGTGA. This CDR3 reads CASSLSGSGDTQYF. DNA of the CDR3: TGTGCCAGCAGCTTATCGGGGTCCGGGGATACGCAGTATTTT.